This T cell receptor (beta chain) was retrieved from a study of T cells after yellow fever vaccination. Notes on the study in general: Subsequent booster samples again held most clones from primary vaccination (96% CD4, 85% to 90% CD8).

This clonotype was seen a handful of times. The antigen is not known. CDR3 size: 12 residues. Germline CDR1 and CDR2: SGHDN and FVKESK. V was pared by 3 bases and J by 2 bases, with 3 bases between. TCRdb analysed the 5' RACE reads with MiXCR anew, one entry per CDR3 protein. The table has a few hundred thousand distinct CDR3 sequences, 8.1% seen once. Sequencing used PBMCs, obtained roughly 46 days after the first yellow fever vaccination. The sequence was obtained from a man younger than 35 who received the YFV17D yellow fever vaccine. The rearrangement uses TRBV14 and TRBJ2-3; D remains ambiguous. The CDR3 spells CASSQYTDTQYF. The CDR3 nucleotides are TGTGCCAGCAGCCAGTACACAGATACGCAGTATTTT.